The 27 T cell receptor beta chains given below trace back to one sample, sequenced in a study of early T cells in non-severe SARS-CoV-2 infection. One entry per CDR3 protein, called by TCRdb with MiXCR from the 5' RACE reads. This table has 70,000 to 85,000 distinct CDR3 sequences, 12% appearing once. Sequences were derived from whole blood, sampled at baseline. The origin of the receptors is an adult who was a healthcare worker with PCR-confirmed SARS-CoV-2 infection or an uninfected control (not recorded which). The donor label of this sample is uncertain.

This clonotype was observed many times. This sequence joins TRBV11-2 and TRBJ2-1; D is uncertain. Germline V gene data show CDR1 as SGHAT and CDR2 as FQNNGV. The CDR3 has 12 residues. Trimming shortened V by 3 bases and J by 8 bases, and 8 bases separated the two germline ends. The CDR3 DNA sequence: TGTGCCAGCAGCTTCGTCTTGGATGAGCAGTTCTTC. It yields the protein CASSFVLDEQFF.

This clonotype was seen a handful of times. This sequence joins TRBV6-5 and TRBJ2-3, with a tentative D call TRBD2 (5 bases). Germline loops: CDR1 MNHEY, CDR2 SVGAGI. The CDR3 totals 16 residues. V shed 0 bases and J shed 3 bases, with 13 bases lying between them. This CDR3 reads CASSYSRRLSTDTQYF. The CDR3 DNA sequence: TGTGCCAGCAGTTACTCGAGGAGGCTTTCGACAGATACGCAGTATTTT.

With respect to this clonotype: Being one base from a much bigger clone, this may be a read error. The rearrangement joins TRBV6-6 to TRBJ2-1; unclear D gene. From germline, CDR1 is MNHNY and CDR2 SVGAGI (reference sequence). CDR3 size: 11 residues. V dropped 2 bases and J dropped 10 bases, with 6 bases sitting between them. CDR3 protein: CASSYGWEQFF. In nucleotides, the CDR3 is TGTGCCAGCAGTTACGGGTGGGAGCAGTTCTTC.

V is TRBV5-5 and J is TRBJ2-5, with D possibly being TRBD1 (5 bases). Between the trimmed V and J ends, which lost 3 bases and 2 bases, there was a span of 11 bases. The CDR3 loop spans 14 amino acids. Germline assignment: CDR1 SGHKS and CDR2 YYEKEE (reference sequence). The CDR3 sequence is CASSYPPGQETQYF. Here the CDR3 DNA reads TGTGCCAGCAGCTATCCGCCAGGGCAAGAGACCCAGTACTTC. The full variable domain, its missing parts supplied by reference TRBV5-5 and TRBJ2-5, is DAGVTQSPTHLIKTRGQQVTLRCSPISGHKSVSWYQQVLGQGPQFIFQYYEKEERGRGNFPDRFSARQFPNYSSELNVNALLLGDSALYLCASSYPPGQETQYFGPGTRLLVL.

This clonotype was detected a few times. The genes are TRBV18 and TRBJ2-7; TRBD2 might be the D (6 bases). Looked up from germline, CDR1 is KGHSH and CDR2 is LQKENI. Trimming removed 4 bases from V and 7 bases from J, with 17 bases in between. The CDR3 has 14 residues. CDR3 sequence reads: CASSQGPGLREQYF. The CDR3 DNA follows: TGTGCCAGCTCACAAGGTCCAGGACTACGAGAGCAGTACTTC.

This clonotype was observed at least ten times. The rearrangement joins TRBV10-1 to TRBJ2-5; D is tentatively TRBD1 or TRBD2 (6 bases each). Germline assignment: CDR1 WNHNN and CDR2 SYGVQD (reference sequence). CDR3 length equals 16 residues. V lost 0 bases to trimming and J lost 0 bases, with 11 bases between them. The CDR3, as DNA: TGCGCCAGCAGTGAGTCGGGGGGCTGGGACCAAGAGACCCAGTACTTC. As protein: CASSESGGWDQETQYF.

This chain joins TRBV11-2 and TRBJ2-5; maybe TRBD2 (6 bases). CDR1 and CDR2 (germline): SGHAT, FQNNGV. Trimming removed 2 bases at V and 5 bases at J, with 9 bases between. The CDR3 has 13 residues. The CDR3 loop is CASSLWGVETQYF. The DNA of the CDR3 is TGTGCCAGCAGCTTATGGGGGGTGGAGACCCAGTACTTC.

With respect to this clonotype: With a much larger clone just one base away, this may be a read error. This chain joins TRBV15 and TRBJ2-7, with TRBD2 identical over 12 bases. This CDR3 spans 16 amino acids. V lost 1 base and J lost 8; bases outside the gene matches: 9. Germline lookup yields CDR1 LNHNV and CDR2 YYDKDF (reference sequence). This CDR3 is CATSRAKGTSGYKQYF. The CDR3 coding sequence is TGTGCCACCAGCAGAGCGAAAGGGACTAGCGGGTACAAGCAGTACTTC.

This clonotype was found many times. V is TRBV13 and J is TRBJ2-1; D is unresolved. Germline CDR1 and CDR2: PRHDT and FYEKMQ (reference sequence). The CDR3 length is 13 residues. V lost 5 bases, J lost 0 bases, and 5 bases lay in between. This CDR3 reads CASSHPSYNEQFF. Written as DNA, the CDR3 is TGTGCCAGCAGCCACCCCTCCTACAATGAGCAGTTCTTC. Filled out from reference TRBV13 and TRBJ2-1, the complete variable domain reads AAGVIQSPRHLIKEKRETATLKCYPIPRHDTVYWYQQGPGQDPQFLISFYEKMQSDKGSIPDRFSAQQFSDYHSELNMSSLELGDSALYFCASSHPSYNEQFFGPGTRLTVL.

This clonotype appeared once. This chain links TRBV5-1 with TRBJ2-1; D call uncertain. This CDR3 is 12 amino acids long. CDR1 SGHRS and CDR2 YFSETQ come from the germline V gene. Trimming removed 4 bases at V and 10 bases at J, with 12 bases between. Here the CDR3 reads CASSPTNGEQFF. Written as DNA, the CDR3 is TGCGCCAGCAGCCCTACCAACGGGGAGCAGTTCTTC.

This clonotype was counted between two and nine times. The chain has TRBV27 and TRBJ2-5, with D hard to call. Germline values: CDR1 MNHEY, CDR2 SMNVEV (reference sequence). The CDR3 is made up of 13 amino acids. V lost 5 bases to trimming and J lost 5 bases, with 12 bases between them. The CDR3 DNA follows: TGTGCCAGCAGTCTTAGGGTTCGGGAGACCCAGTACTTC. Its protein product is CASSLRVRETQYF.

This clonotype has a handful of counts. This rearrangement joins TRBV21-1 to TRBJ2-5; the D call TRBD1 from the table was never checked on the DNA. TRBV21-1 is deemed a pseudogene. The CDR3 is 12 amino acids. This CDR3 reads CASSLPVETQYF. Here the CDR3 DNA reads TGTGCCAGCAGCCTTCCCGTGGAGACCCAGTACTTC.

The chain carries TRBV5-4 and TRBJ2-2; 11 bases fit TRBD2. V trimming: 4 bases; J trimming: 2 bases; junction bases outside the gene matches: 4. CDR1 is SGHNT, CDR2 YYREEE, per germline (reference sequence). There are 16 residues in the CDR3. The CDR3 bases are TGTGCCAGCAGCCCCGGGACTAGCGGCAACACCGGGGAGCTGTTTTTT. It is translated as CASSPGTSGNTGELFF. The full variable domain, its missing parts supplied by reference TRBV5-4 and TRBJ2-2, is ETGVTQSPTHLIKTRGQQVTLRCSSQSGHNTVSWYQQALGQGPQFIFQYYREEENGRGNFPPRFSGLQFPNYSSELNVNALELDDSALYLCASSPGTSGNTGELFFGEGSRLTVL.

The chain carries TRBV5-1 and TRBJ2-3, with TRBD2 matching over 10 bases. V dropped 7 bases and J dropped 4; count of bases not matched to a gene: 12. CDR3 length: 16 residues. Germline V gene sequence: CDR1 SGHRS, CDR2 YFSETQ. The CDR3 DNA reads TGCGCCAGCGTCGCGGTAGCGGGGGGCTCGGCAGATACGCAGTATTTT. Encoded protein: CASVAVAGGSADTQYF.

The table lists this clonotype with a few counts. The chain has TRBV24-1 and TRBJ2-1, with a weak D call TRBD1 (6 bases). Germline lookup yields CDR1 KGHDR and CDR2 SFDVKD. Trimming took off 4 bases at V and 6 bases at J, with 9 bases between the two ends. The CDR3 consists of 13 residues. As DNA, the CDR3 is TGTGCCACCAGTGACCCGGACAGCAATGAGCAGTTCTTC. The encoded protein is CATSDPDSNEQFF.

The chain combines TRBV30 with TRBJ2-7; the D is unclear. Germline CDR1 is GTSNPN and CDR2 is SVGIG (reference sequence). Trimming removed 2 bases at V and 2 bases at J, with 7 bases between. There are 12 residues in the CDR3. The CDR3, as DNA: TGTGCCTGGAGTAGAGAGGCCTACGAGCAGTACTTC. Its translation is CAWSREAYEQYF.

This clonotype was counted ten times or more. The chain recombines TRBV12-3 or TRBV12-4 with TRBJ2-5; D is uncertain. The CDR3 loop spans 14 amino acids. V was trimmed by 5 bases and J by 3 bases, leaving 13 bases between them. CDR3 nucleotides: TGTGCCAGCAGTCCGATGACACGGGAAGAGACCCAGTACTTC. Translating gives CASSPMTREETQYF.

The sample holds many counts of this clonotype. The chain is built from TRBV2 and TRBJ1-5; D may be TRBD1 (5 bases). V was pared by 7 bases and J by 2 bases, with 9 bases between. This CDR3 contains 13 residues. Germline V gives CDR1 SNHLY, CDR2 FYNNEI. The CDR3 DNA is TGTGCCAGCAAAGGGGAAGGCAATCAGCCCCAGCATTTT. Its protein product is CASKGEGNQPQHF.

CDR3 residues: CASSRGGRYTF. The DNA of the CDR3 is TGTGCCAGCAGCCGTGGGGGCCGCTACACCTTC. The rearrangement links TRBV7-2 to TRBJ1-2; TRBD1 is a possible D gene (6 bases). The germline CDR1 and CDR2 sequences are SGHTA and FQGNSA. This CDR3 comprises 11 residues. Trimming pared 5 bases from V and 9 bases from J, leaving 10 bases between.

This clonotype was counted between two and nine times. V gene TRBV20-1 combines with J gene TRBJ2-2, with 8 bases that match TRBD1. The CDR3 runs to 15 residues. V shed 2 bases, J shed 5 bases, and the junction held 7 bases outside the gene matches. The V gene's germline CDR1 is DFQATT and CDR2 SNEGSKA (reference sequence). CDR3 protein: CSARPTGGRTGELFF. The CDR3, as DNA: TGCAGTGCTAGACCCACAGGGGGAAGGACCGGGGAGCTGTTTTTT.

This clonotype has a handful of counts. The J gene is TRBJ2-7, the V gene TRBV20-1, with 10 bases lining up with TRBD2. This CDR3 has 16 residues. Germline CDR1 is DFQATT and CDR2 is SNEGSKA (reference sequence). The V segment lost 3 bases and the J segment 6 bases; nucleotides outside the gene matches: 14. For the CDR3, the DNA is TGCAGTGCTAGGCGAGCGGGAGGGCCCGTCGGGCGCGAGCAGTACTTC. Amino acid sequence: CSARRAGGPVGREQYF.

V is TRBV18 and J is TRBJ2-1, with 10 nucleotides matching TRBD2. Germline V gene lookup returns CDR1 KGHSH and CDR2 LQKENI. The CDR3 has 15 residues. V was pared by 3 bases and J by 6 bases, with 5 bases of the junction left unmatched. The DNA of the CDR3 is TGTGCCAGCTCACCCGTAGCGGGGGGATCCAATGAGCAGTTCTTC. Protein product: CASSPVAGGSNEQFF. The full variable domain, rest sourced from reference TRBV18 and TRBJ2-1, is NAGVMQNPRHLVRRRGQEARLRCSPMKGHSHVYWYRQLPEEGLKFMVYLQKENIIDESGMPKERFSAEFPKEGPSILRIQQVVRGDSAAYFCASSPVAGGSNEQFFGPGTRLTVL.

This clonotype appeared many times. The genes are TRBV20-1 and TRBJ2-1; TRBD2 is a possible D gene (6 bases). V shed 5 bases and J shed 10 bases, with 15 bases lying between them. The CDR3 sequence is 12 residues long. From germline, CDR1 is DFQATT and CDR2 SNEGSKA (reference sequence). The CDR3 DNA reads TGCAGTGCTGTACACCTCAGCGGGGAGCAGTTCTTC. Translation gives CSAVHLSGEQFF.

The genes are TRBV6-5 and TRBJ2-7; 8 nucleotides match TRBD2. Per the germline V gene, CDR1 is MNHEY and CDR2 is SVGAGI. After removal of 6 bases from V and 2 bases from J, the junction contained 6 bases not matched to a gene. There are 14 residues in the CDR3. The DNA of the CDR3 is TGTGCCAGCAGGCACATAGCGGGGCCCTACGAGCAGTACTTC. Its translation is CASRHIAGPYEQYF.

The table lists this clonotype with a few counts. The chain is built from TRBV7-7 and TRBJ1-6; TRBD1 matches at 8 bases. The germline CDR1 and CDR2 sequences are SSHAT and FNYEAQ (reference sequence). The V gene end was trimmed by 8 bases and the J gene end by 9 bases; junction bases not matched to a gene: 6. This CDR3 contains 13 residues. The CDR3 DNA sequence: TGTGCCAGCGGACAGGGAGGGGGTTCACCCCTCCACTTT. Residues: CASGQGGGSPLHF.

A few counts support this clonotype. The chain combines TRBV7-8 with TRBJ2-7; a weak D match, TRBD1 (5 bases). With 5 bases removed from V and 6 bases from J, the gap between germline ends came to 11 bases. Germline CDR1 and CDR2: SGHVS and FQNEAQ. This CDR3 spans 12 amino acids. In DNA form, the CDR3 reads TGTGCCAGCAGCCCAGACAGTGGCGAGCAGTACTTC. Amino acids: CASSPDSGEQYF.

The chain couples TRBV12-3 or TRBV12-4 to TRBJ1-4; 7 nucleotides line up with TRBD1. The CDR3 is 14 residues long. V lost 6 bases and J lost 7; bases outside the gene matches: 8. The CDR3 DNA is TGTGCCAGCAGATTGACAGGGTTAGGTGAAAAACTGTTTTTT. Amino acid sequence: CASRLTGLGEKLFF.